This T cell receptor (beta chain) originates from a study of blood T cell repertoires in COVID-19. For the study at large: PBMCs, B-cell-depleted T cells, or T cells were the source of the cDNA or gDNA that made up the material.

Enrolment of Seattle patients took place during active infection, and they were followed longitudinally. The protocol was immunoSEQ multiplex PCR, while the TCRdb copy is restricted to in-frame clones and leaves out a portion. The sample lists around 100,000 clones, under 90% occurring once. Germline V lookup: CDR1 SGHRS, CDR2 YFSETQ. V shed 4 bases, J shed 4 bases, and the junction held 6 bases outside the gene matches. The CDR3 loop spans 14 amino acids. This TCR came from a man in his sixties with COVID-19, enrolled during active disease. Sequencing input: peripheral blood. The rearrangement joins TRBV5-1 to TRBJ2-5; 8 positions match TRBD1. CDR3 sequence reads: CASSRTGQGETQYF. Here the CDR3 DNA reads TGCGCCAGCAGCCGGACAGGGCAGGGAGAGACCCAGTACTTC.